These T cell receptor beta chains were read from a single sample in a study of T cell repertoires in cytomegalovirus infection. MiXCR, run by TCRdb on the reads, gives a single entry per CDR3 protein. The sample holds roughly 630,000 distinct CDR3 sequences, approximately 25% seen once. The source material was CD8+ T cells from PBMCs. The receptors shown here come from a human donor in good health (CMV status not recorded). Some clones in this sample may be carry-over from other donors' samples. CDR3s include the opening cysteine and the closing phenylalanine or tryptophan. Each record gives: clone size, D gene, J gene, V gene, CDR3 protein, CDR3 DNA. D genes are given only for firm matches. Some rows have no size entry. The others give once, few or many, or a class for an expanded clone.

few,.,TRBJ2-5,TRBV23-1,CASNIFRKTQYF,TGCGCCAGTAATATCTTCAGGAAGACCCAGTACTTC
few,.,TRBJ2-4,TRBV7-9,CASSSPLGSYIQYF,TGTGCCAGCAGCTCCCCCCTGGGGTCGTACATTCAGTACTTC
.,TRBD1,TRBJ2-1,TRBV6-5,CASTRTGVTHEQFF,TGTGCCAGCACGAGGACAGGGGTGACCCATGAGCAGTTCTTC
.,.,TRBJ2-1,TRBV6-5,CASSFDSWDEQFF,TGTGCCAGCAGTTTTGACTCCTGGGATGAGCAGTTCTTC
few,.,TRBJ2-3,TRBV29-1,CSVEDHAAGRGTDTQYF,TGCAGCGTTGAAGATCATGCGGCAGGCAGGGGCACAGATACGCAGTATTTT
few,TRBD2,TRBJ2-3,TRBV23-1,CASSHSGTSGTDTQYF,TGCGCCAGCAGTCACAGCGGGACTAGCGGCACAGATACGCAGTATTTT
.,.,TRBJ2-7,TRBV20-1,CSARVSGYEQYF,TGCAGTGCTAGAGTGAGTGGGTACGAGCAGTACTTC
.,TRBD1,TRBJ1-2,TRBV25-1,CASSELSLGQRDGYTF,TGTGCCAGCAGTGAATTGAGCCTGGGACAGCGAGATGGCTACACCTTC
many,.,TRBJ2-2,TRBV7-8,CASSHPAPPQEANTGELFF,TGTGCCAGCTCTCACCCGGCACCACCCCAGGAGGCGAACACCGGGGAGCTGTTTTTT
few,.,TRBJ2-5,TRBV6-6,CAISDRETQETQYF,TGTGCCATTTCTGACCGGGAGACCCAAGAGACCCAGTACTTC
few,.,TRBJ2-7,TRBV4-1,CASSQGDYYEQYF,TGCGCCAGCAGCCAAGGTGATTACTACGAGCAGTACTTC
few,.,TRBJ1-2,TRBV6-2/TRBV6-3,CASSLLQAPWGYTF,TGTGCCAGCAGCCTACTGCAGGCCCCTTGGGGCTACACCTTC
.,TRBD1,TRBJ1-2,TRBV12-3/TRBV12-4,CAIPGGANYGYTF,TGTGCCATACCAGGGGGGGCTAACTATGGCTACACCTTC
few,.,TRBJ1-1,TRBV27,CASSFMTGRTEAFF,TGTGCCAGCAGTTTCATGACAGGACGCACTGAAGCTTTCTTT
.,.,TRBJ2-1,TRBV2,CASSGDKRDNEQFF,TGTGCCAGCAGTGGTGACAAACGGGACAATGAGCAGTTCTTC
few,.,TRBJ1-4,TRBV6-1,CASREAWDGTATNEKLFF,TGTGCCAGCAGAGAAGCCTGGGATGGGACGGCAACTAATGAAAAACTGTTTTTT
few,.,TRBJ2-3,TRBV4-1,CASSQGGAVRFDTQYF,TGCGCCAGCAGCCAGGGGGGCGCAGTCAGGTTCGATACGCAGTATTTT
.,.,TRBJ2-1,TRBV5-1,CASKGGDSSYNEQFF,TGCGCCAGCAAGGGGGGGGACAGCTCCTACAATGAGCAGTTCTTC
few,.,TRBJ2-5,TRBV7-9,CASSPRSRERETQYF,TGTGCCAGCAGCCCCCGGTCCAGGGAACGAGAGACCCAGTACTTC
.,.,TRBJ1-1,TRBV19,CASSIEANTEAFF,TGTGCCAGTAGTATTGAGGCGAACACTGAAGCTTTCTTT
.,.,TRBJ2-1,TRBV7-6,CVSSLEVF,TGTGTCAGCAGCTTAGAGGTCTTC
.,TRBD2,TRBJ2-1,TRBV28,CASTPPAGILDEQFF,TGTGCCAGCACCCCCCCAGCGGGGATATTGGATGAGCAGTTCTTC
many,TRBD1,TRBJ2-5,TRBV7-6,CASSLGQGAKTQYF,TGTGCCAGCAGCTTGGGACAGGGGGCCAAGACCCAGTACTTC
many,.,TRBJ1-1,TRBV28,CASSVTAPNTEAFF,TGTGCCAGCAGTGTGACAGCTCCGAACACTGAAGCTTTCTTT
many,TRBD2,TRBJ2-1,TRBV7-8,CASSGRTSGGRTEQFF,TGTGCCAGCAGCGGGCGGACTAGCGGGGGTAGAACTGAGCAGTTCTTC
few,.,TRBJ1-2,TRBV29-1,CSAPEGLNYGYTF,TGCAGCGCTCCTGAGGGCTTAAACTATGGCTACACCTTC
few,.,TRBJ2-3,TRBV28,CASSLRLRGWAIDTQYF,TGTGCCAGCAGTTTACGTCTTCGCGGGTGGGCTATAGATACGCAGTATTTT
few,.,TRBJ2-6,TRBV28,CASSSRDASSGANVLTF,TGTGCCAGCAGTTCTCGGGACGCCAGCTCTGGGGCCAACGTCCTGACTTTC
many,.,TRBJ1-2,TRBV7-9,CASSTGQFYGYTF,TGTGCCAGCAGCACCGGACAGTTCTATGGCTACACCTTC
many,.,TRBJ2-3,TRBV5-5,CASSFRVVGTDTQYF,TGTGCCAGCAGCTTTAGGGTGGTGGGCACAGATACGCAGTATTTT
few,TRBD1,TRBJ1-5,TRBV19,CASSPTGNQPQHF,TGTGCCAGTAGCCCGACAGGGAATCAGCCCCAGCATTTT
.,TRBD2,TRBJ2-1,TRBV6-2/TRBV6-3,CASSYMGGGFNEQFF,TGTGCCAGCAGTTACATGGGGGGGGGGTTCAATGAGCAGTTCTTC
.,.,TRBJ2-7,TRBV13,CASSPGGRSYEQYF,TGTGCCAGCAGCCCCGGGGGGCGGTCCTACGAGCAGTACTTC
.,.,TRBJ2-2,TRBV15,CATSRIRNTGELFF,TGTGCCACCAGCAGAATCCGTAACACCGGGGAGCTGTTTTTT
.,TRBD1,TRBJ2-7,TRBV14,CASSPRDRRVYELYF,TGTGCCAGCAGCCCCCGGGACAGGAGAGTCTACGAGCTGTACTTC
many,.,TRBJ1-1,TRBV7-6,CASSWTGGVGWGTEAFF,TGTGCCAGCAGCTGGACGGGAGGGGTTGGATGGGGGACTGAAGCTTTCTTT
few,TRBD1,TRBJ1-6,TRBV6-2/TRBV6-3,CASRAGTGNSPLHF,TGTGCCAGCAGGGCCGGGACAGGCAATTCACCCCTCCACTTT
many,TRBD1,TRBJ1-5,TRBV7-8,CASSLQGAGSNQPQHF,TGTGCCAGCAGCCTACAGGGGGCTGGTAGCAATCAGCCCCAGCATTTT
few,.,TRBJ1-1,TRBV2,CASSEGRRQLNTEAFF,TGTGCCAGCAGTGAAGGGCGGCGACAACTGAACACTGAAGCTTTCTTT
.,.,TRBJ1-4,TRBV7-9,CASSLRDGNEKLFF,TGTGCCAGCAGTCTCCGGGACGGTAATGAAAAACTGTTTTTT
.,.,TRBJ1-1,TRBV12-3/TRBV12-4,CASSFGTSTEAFF,TGTGCCAGCAGTTTTGGGACATCCACTGAAGCTTTCTTT